This T cell receptor (beta chain) originates from a study of CD8 T cells in ankylosing spondylitis. TCRdb reprocessed the 5' RACE reads with MiXCR, giving one entry per CDR3 protein. The sample shows about 450,000 distinct CDR3 sequences, roughly a quarter of them seen only once. Trimming at V came to 0 bases and at J to 9 bases, leaving 7 bases not matched to a gene. The CDR3 consists of 16 residues. CDR1 is SGHDT, CDR2 YYEEEE, per germline. Notes on the study in general: Seemingly characteristic of ankylosing spondylitis blood was a TCR beta motif consisting of under ten highly homologous variants.

Concerning this clonotype: What it binds is unknown.

This TCR was recovered from a male donor with ankylosing spondylitis. The sequenced material came from blood, either unsorted or a sorted T cell fraction (not recorded which). This chain joins TRBV5-6 and TRBJ2-5; TRBD2 matches 14 bases. CDR3 region: CASSLEGLAGVGAQYF. As DNA, the CDR3 is TGTGCCAGCAGCTTGGAGGGACTAGCGGGAGTAGGGGCCCAGTACTTC. Full variable domain (missing parts from reference TRBV5-6 and TRBJ2-5): DAGVTQSPTHLIKTRGQQVTLRCSPKSGHDTVSWYQQALGQGPQFIFQYYEEEERQRGNFPDRFSGHQFPNYSSELNVNALLLGDSALYLCASSLEGLAGVGAQYFGPGTRLLVL.